This TCR beta chain was captured in a study of blood T cells in healthy people across ages. Then a second PCR, running about 6 to 12 cycles, was carried out with a sample-barcoded 5' primer and a J-beta primer mix. TCRdb called the 5' RACE reads again in MiXCR, with one record for every CDR3 protein. Of just under 750,000 distinct CDR3 sequences in the sample, around a fifth were seen once. After removal of 4 bases from V and 4 bases from J, the junction contained 7 bases not matched to a gene. Looked up from germline, CDR1 is SGHRS and CDR2 is YFSETQ. The CDR3 totals 14 residues. The source of this sequence is a man aged 70-80 years in good health. The V gene is TRBV5-1, the J gene TRBJ1-2, with 7 bases fitting TRBD1. The sequenced material came from blood. The CDR3 DNA reads as TGCGCCAGCAGCCTCGACAGGGTTACCTATGGCTACACCTTC. This codes for CASSLDRVTYGYTF.